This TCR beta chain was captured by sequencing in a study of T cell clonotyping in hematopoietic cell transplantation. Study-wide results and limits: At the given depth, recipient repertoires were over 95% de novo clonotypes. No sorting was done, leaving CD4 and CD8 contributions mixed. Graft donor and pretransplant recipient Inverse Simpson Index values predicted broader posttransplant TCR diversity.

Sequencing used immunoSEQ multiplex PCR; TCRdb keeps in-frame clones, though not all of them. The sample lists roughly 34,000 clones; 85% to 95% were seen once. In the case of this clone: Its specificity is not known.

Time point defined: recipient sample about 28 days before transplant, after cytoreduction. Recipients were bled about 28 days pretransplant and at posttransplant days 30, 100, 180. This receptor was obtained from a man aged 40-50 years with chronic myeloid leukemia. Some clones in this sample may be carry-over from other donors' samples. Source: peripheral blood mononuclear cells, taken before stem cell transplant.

The CDR3 coding sequence is TGTGCCAGCAGTTTCCGCAACAGGTACAGCTCTGGAAACACCATATATTTT. Its protein is CASSFRNRYSSGNTIYF. This chain joins TRBV28 and TRBJ1-3; TRBD1 is a possible D gene (5 bases). The CDR3 has 17 amino acids. Trimming removed 3 bases at V and 0 bases at J, with 15 bases between. The germline CDR1 and CDR2 sequences are MDHEN and SYDVKM.